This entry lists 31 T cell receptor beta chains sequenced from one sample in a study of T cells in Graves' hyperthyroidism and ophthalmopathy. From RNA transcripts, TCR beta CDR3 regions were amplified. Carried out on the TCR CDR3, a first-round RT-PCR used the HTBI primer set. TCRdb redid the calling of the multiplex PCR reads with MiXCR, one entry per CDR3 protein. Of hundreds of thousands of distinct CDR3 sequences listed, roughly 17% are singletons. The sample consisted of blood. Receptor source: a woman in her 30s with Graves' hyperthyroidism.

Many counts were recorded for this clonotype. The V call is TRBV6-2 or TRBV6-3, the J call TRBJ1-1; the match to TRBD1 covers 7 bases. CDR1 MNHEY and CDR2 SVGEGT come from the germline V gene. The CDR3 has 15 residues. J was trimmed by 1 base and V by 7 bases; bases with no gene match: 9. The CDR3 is CASIGQGGRNTEAFF. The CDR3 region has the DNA TGTGCCAGCATAGGCCAGGGGGGTCGGAACACTGAAGCTTTCTTT.

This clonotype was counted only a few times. The CDR3 DNA follows: TGCGCCAGCAGCTTGGCGGGAGGGGGTAGTACAGAGACCCAGTACTTC. It translates to CASSLAGGGSTETQYF. The V gene is TRBV5-1, the J gene TRBJ2-5, with 8 bases aligning to TRBD2. The CDR3 contains 16 residues. The V segment lost 0 bases and the J segment 4 bases; nucleotides outside the gene matches: 8. Looked up from germline, CDR1 is SGHRS and CDR2 is YFSETQ.

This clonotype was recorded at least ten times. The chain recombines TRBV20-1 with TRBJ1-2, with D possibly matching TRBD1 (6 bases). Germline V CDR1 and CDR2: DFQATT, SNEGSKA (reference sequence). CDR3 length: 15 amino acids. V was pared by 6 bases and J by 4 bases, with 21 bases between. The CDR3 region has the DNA TGCAGTGCCAGGGGCTTGGGCAGCTCATCCTATGGCTACACCTTC. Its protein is CSARGLGSSSYGYTF.

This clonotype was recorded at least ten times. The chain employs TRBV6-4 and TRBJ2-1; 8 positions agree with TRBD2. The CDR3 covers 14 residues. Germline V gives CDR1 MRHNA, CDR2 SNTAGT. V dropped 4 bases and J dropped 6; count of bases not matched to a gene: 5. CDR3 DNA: TGTGCCAGCAGTGCGGGACTAGAACGCAATGAGCAGTTCTTC. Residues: CASSAGLERNEQFF.

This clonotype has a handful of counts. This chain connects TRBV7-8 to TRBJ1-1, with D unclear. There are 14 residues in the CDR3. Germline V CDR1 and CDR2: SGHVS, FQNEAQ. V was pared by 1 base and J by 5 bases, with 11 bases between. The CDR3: CASSLDIFGTEAFF. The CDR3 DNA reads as TGTGCCAGCAGCTTAGATATATTTGGGACTGAAGCTTTCTTT.

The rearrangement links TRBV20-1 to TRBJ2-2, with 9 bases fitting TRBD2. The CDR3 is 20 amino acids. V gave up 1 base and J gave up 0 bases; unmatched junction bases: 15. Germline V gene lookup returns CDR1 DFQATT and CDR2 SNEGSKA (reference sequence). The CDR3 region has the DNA TGCAGTGCTAGAGGCGGGGGTGCGGGAGGGCGTCAAGCGAACACCGGGGAGCTGTTTTTT. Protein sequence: CSARGGGAGGRQANTGELFF.

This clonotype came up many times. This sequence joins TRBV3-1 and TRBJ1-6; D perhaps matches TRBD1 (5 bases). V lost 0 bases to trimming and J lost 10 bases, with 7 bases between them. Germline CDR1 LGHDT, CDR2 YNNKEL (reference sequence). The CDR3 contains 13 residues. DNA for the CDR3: TGTGCCAGCAGCCAAGACCAGGGCTCACCCCTCCACTTT. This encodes CASSQDQGSPLHF.

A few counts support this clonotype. The CDR3 protein is CASSPDRFGYTF. In DNA, the CDR3 is TGTGCCAGCAGCCCCGACAGGTTTGGCTACACCTTC. This sequence joins TRBV12-3 or TRBV12-4 and TRBJ1-2, with D tentatively TRBD1 (6 bases). This CDR3 contains 12 residues. Deletions cut 6 bases from V and 7 bases from J, with 12 bases between.

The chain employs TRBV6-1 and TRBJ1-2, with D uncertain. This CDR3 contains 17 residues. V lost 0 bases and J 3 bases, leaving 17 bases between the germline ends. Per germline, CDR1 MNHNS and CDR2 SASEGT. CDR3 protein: CASSEATWVRVHYGYTF. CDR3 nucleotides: TGTGCCAGCAGTGAAGCGACCTGGGTAAGGGTGCACTATGGCTACACCTTC.

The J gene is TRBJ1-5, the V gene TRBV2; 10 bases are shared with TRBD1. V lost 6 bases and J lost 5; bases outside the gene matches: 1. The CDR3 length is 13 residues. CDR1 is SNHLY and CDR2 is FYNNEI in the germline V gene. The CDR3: CASRTGGYQPQHF. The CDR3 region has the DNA TGTGCCAGCAGGACAGGGGGCTATCAGCCCCAGCATTTT.

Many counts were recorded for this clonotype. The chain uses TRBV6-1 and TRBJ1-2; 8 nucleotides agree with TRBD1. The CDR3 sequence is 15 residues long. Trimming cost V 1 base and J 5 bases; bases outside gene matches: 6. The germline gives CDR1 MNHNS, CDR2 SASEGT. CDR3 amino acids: CASSEVAGGVYGYTF. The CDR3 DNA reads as TGTGCCAGCAGTGAAGTTGCAGGGGGCGTGTATGGCTACACCTTC.

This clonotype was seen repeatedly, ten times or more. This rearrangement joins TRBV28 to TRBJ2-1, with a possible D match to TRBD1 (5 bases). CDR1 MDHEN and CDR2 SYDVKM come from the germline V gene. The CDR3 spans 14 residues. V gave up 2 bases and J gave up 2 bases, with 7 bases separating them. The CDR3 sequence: CASSLQGAYNEQFF. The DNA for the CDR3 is TGTGCCAGCAGTTTACAAGGGGCCTACAATGAGCAGTTCTTC.

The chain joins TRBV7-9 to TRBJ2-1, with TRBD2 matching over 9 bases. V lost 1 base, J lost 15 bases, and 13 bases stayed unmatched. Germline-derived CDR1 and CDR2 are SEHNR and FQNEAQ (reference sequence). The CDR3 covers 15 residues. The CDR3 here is CASSLGVAGEVSGFF. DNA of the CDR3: TGTGCCAGCAGCTTAGGGGTAGCGGGAGAGGTATCAGGGTTCTTC.

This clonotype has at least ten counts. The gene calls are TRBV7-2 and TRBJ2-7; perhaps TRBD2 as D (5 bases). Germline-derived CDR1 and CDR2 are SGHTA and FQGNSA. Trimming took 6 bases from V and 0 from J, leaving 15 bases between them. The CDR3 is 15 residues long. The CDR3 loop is CASRQSGTPSYEQYF. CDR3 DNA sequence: TGTGCCAGCAGGCAAAGCGGAACGCCCTCCTACGAGCAGTACTTC.

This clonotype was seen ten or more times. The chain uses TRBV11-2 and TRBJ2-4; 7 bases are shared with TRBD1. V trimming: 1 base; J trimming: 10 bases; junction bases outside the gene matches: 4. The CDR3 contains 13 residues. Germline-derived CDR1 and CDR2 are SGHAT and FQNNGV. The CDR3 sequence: CASSLGAGGIQYF. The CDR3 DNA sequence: TGTGCCAGCAGCTTAGGCGCAGGGGGAATTCAGTACTTC.

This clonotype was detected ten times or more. In nucleotides, the CDR3 is TGTGCCAGCAGCTTAATGGCGGGACTAGCGGGCTACGAGCAGTACTTC. It translates to CASSLMAGLAGYEQYF. The chain is built from TRBV11-2 and TRBJ2-7; 12 bases are a match to TRBD2. Germline V gives CDR1 SGHAT, CDR2 FQNNGV. V lost 2 bases to trimming and J lost 3 bases; unmatched junction nucleotides: 5. This CDR3 is built from 16 residues.

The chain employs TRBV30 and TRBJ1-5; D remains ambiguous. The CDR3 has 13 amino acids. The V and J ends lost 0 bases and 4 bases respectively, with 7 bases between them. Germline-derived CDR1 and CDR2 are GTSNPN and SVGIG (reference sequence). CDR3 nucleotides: TGTGCCTGGAGTGTAATGTCTAATCAGCCCCAGCATTTT. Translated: CAWSVMSNQPQHF.

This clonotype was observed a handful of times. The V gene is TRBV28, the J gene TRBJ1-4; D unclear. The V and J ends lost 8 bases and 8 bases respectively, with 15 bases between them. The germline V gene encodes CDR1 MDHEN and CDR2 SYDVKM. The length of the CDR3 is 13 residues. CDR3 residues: CASLEEAEEKLFF. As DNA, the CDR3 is TGTGCCAGCTTAGAGGAGGCTGAGGAAAAACTGTTTTTT. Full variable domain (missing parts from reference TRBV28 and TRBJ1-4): DVKVTQSSRYLVKRTGEKVFLECVQDMDHENMFWYRQDPGLGLRLIYFSYDVKMKEKGDIPEGYSVSREKKERFSLILESASTNQTSMYLCASLEEAEEKLFFGSGTQLSVL.

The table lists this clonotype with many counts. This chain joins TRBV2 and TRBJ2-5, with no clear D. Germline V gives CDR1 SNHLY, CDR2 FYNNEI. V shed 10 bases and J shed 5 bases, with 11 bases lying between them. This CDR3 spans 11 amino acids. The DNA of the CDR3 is TGTGCCACCGCGGTCGGGGAGACCCAGTACTTC. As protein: CATAVGETQYF.

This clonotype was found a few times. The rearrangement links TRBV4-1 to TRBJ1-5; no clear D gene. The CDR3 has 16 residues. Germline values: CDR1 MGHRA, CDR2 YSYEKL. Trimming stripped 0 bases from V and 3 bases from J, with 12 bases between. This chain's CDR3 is CASSQDTRGSNQPQHF. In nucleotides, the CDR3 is TGCGCCAGCAGCCAAGATACCCGGGGATCCAATCAGCCCCAGCATTTT.

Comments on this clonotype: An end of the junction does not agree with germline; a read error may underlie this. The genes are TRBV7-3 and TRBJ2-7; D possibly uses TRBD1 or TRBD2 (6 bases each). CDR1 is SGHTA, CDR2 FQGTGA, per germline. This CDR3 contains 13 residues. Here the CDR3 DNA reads TGTGTCAGCAGCTTAGAGGGGGGCTACGAGCAGTACTTC. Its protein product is CVSSLEGGYEQYF.

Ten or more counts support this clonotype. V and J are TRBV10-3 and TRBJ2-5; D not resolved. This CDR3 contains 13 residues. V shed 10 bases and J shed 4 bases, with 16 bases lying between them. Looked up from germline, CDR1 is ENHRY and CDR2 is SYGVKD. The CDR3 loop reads CATWNPGPETQYF. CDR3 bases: TGTGCCACATGGAACCCCGGACCAGAGACCCAGTACTTC.

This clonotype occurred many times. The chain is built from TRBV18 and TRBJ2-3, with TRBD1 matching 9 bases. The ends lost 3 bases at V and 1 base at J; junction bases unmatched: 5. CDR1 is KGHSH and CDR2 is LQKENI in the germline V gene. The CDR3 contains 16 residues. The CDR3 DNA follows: TGTGCCAGCTCACCTTACAGGGGGCCAGGCACAGATACGCAGTATTTT. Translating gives CASSPYRGPGTDTQYF.

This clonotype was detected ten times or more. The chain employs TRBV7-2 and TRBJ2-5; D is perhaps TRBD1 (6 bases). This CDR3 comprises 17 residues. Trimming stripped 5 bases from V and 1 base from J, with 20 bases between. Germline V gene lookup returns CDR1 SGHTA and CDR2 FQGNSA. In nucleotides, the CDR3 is TGTGCCAGCAGCCACTCCAGAGACAGGCTGGGCCAAGAGACCCAGTACTTC. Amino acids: CASSHSRDRLGQETQYF.

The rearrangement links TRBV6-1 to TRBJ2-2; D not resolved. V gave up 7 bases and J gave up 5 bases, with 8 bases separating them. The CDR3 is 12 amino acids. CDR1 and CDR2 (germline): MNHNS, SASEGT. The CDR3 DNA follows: TGTGCCAGCACCGACACTACCGGGGAGCTGTTTTTT. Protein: CASTDTTGELFF.

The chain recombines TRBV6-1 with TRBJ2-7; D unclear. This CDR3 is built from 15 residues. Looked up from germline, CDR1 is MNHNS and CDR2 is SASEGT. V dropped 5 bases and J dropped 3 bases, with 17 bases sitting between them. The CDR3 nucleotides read TGTGCCAGCAGTTTGTCCTCAGGCATCCACTACGAGCAGTACTTC. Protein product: CASSLSSGIHYEQYF.

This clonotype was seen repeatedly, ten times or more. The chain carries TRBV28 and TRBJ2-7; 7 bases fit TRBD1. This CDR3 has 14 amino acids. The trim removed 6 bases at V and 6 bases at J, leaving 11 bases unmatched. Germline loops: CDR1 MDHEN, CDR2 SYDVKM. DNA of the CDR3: TGTGCCAGCAGCCGCAGACAGGGAACCATCGAGCAGTACTTC. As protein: CASSRRQGTIEQYF.

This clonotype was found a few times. CDR3 in amino acids: CASSLRREVPFF. The CDR3 region has the DNA TGTGCCAGCAGCTTGAGACGGGAGGTACCGTTCTTC. The chain uses TRBV5-6 and TRBJ2-1; 7 bases line up with TRBD2. Germline trimming cut 1 base from V and 15 bases from J; bases unmatched to any gene: 7. The CDR3 is 12 residues long. Looked up from germline, CDR1 is SGHDT and CDR2 is YYEEEE. The full variable domain, completed using reference TRBV5-6 and TRBJ2-1, is DAGVTQSPTHLIKTRGQQVTLRCSPKSGHDTVSWYQQALGQGPQFIFQYYEEEERQRGNFPDRFSGHQFPNYSSELNVNALLLGDSALYLCASSLRREVPFFGPGTRLTVL.

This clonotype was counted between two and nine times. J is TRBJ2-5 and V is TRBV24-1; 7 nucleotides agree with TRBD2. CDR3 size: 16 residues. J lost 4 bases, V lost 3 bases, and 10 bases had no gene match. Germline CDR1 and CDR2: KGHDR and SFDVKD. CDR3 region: CATSDIEGGVGETQYF. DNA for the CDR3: TGTGCCACCAGTGATATCGAGGGAGGGGTTGGAGAGACCCAGTACTTC.

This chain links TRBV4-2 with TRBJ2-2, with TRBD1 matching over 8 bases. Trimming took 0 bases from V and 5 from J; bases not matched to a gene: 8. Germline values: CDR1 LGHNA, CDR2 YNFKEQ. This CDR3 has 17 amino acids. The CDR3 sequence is CASSQDRPGGSTGELFF. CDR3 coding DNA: TGTGCCAGCAGCCAAGATCGGCCAGGGGGCAGTACCGGGGAGCTGTTTTTT.

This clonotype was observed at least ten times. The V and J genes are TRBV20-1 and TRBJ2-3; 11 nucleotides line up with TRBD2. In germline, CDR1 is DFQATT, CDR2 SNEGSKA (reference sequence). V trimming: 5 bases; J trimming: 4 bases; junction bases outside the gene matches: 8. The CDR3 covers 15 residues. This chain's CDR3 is CSARRELAGADTQYF. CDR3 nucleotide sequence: TGCAGTGCTCGCAGGGAACTAGCGGGAGCAGATACGCAGTATTTT.